A single sample gave rise to the 11 T cell receptor beta chains below, sequenced in a study of blood T cell repertoires in COVID-19. Method: immunoSEQ multiplex PCR; TCRdb's copy keeps in-frame clones and lacks some. This sample has 55,000 to 65,000 clones, with 84% found just once. Specimen: peripheral blood. These receptors originate from a woman in her sixties with acute or convalescent COVID-19.

Note on this clone: The sample carries other DNA sequences with the same CDR3. V is TRBV12-3 or TRBV12-4 and J is TRBJ2-7, with 7 bases lining up with TRBD1. Trimming removed 5 bases from V and 3 bases from J; junction bases left unmatched: 4. The CDR3 has 13 amino acids. CDR3 in DNA: TGTGCCAGCAGTAGAAACAGGGGCTACGAGCAGTACTTC. It encodes CASSRNRGYEQYF.

In this sample, this clone turned up a few times. The chain has TRBV29-1 and TRBJ2-5, with D maybe TRBD1 (6 bases). V dropped 7 bases and J dropped 4 bases, with 16 bases sitting between them. Germline V gene sequence: CDR1 SQVTM, CDR2 ANQGSEA. This CDR3 has 13 amino acids. The DNA for the CDR3 is TGCAGCGCCCGAAAGGGGGTCGCAGAGACCCAGTACTTC. Amino acid sequence: CSARKGVAETQYF.

The chain employs TRBV4-1 and TRBJ2-1, with 7 nucleotides matching TRBD2. Germline CDR1 reads MGHRA; CDR2 reads YSYEKL. CDR3 size: 20 residues. V was clipped by 1 base and J by 4 bases; unmatched bases: 19. CDR3 protein: CASSQVPLARGFLGYNEQFF. For the CDR3, the DNA is TGCGCCAGCAGCCAAGTTCCACTAGCGAGGGGTTTCTTGGGGTACAATGAGCAGTTCTTC.

The chain links TRBV7-8 to TRBJ2-2, with 7 bases that match TRBD2. The CDR3 covers 15 residues. Germline loops: CDR1 SGHVS, CDR2 FQNEAQ. V gave up 5 bases and J gave up 1 base; unmatched junction bases: 4. The CDR3 nucleotides read TGTGCCAGCAGCCCATCGGGGGGGAACACCGGGGAGCTGTTTTTT. Translating it yields CASSPSGGNTGELFF.

This chain uses TRBV19 with TRBJ1-2, with 7 nucleotides matching TRBD1. The CDR3 has 14 amino acids. Germline assignment: CDR1 LNHDA and CDR2 SQIVND (reference sequence). V lost 10 bases to trimming and J lost 8 bases; unmatched junction nucleotides: 16. The CDR3 bases are TGTGCCACCTCATTGACAGGGATGGAGTTGGGCTACACCTTC. As protein: CATSLTGMELGYTF.

CDR3 sequence: CASSYWRGDTEAFF. The CDR3 nucleotides read TGTGCCAGCAGTTACTGGCGGGGCGACACTGAAGCTTTCTTT. The chain links TRBV6-5 to TRBJ1-1; D may be TRBD1 (5 bases). Trimming cost V 1 base and J 3 bases, with 9 bases left between them. Germline CDR1 and CDR2: MNHEY and SVGAGI. The CDR3 runs to 14 residues.

The CDR3 region is CAWSERGAYEQYF. The CDR3 region has the DNA TGTGCCTGGAGTGAGCGGGGGGCCTACGAGCAGTACTTC. The rearrangement uses TRBV30 and TRBJ2-7; 9 positions match TRBD2. The V and J ends lost 1 base and 2 bases, in that order; junction bases with no gene match: 0. CDR1 GTSNPN and CDR2 SVGIG come from the germline V gene (reference sequence). The CDR3 is 13 residues long. Complete variable domain (other parts from reference TRBV30 and TRBJ2-7): SQTIHQWPATLVQPVGSPLSLECTVEGTSNPNLYWYRQAAGRGLQLLFYSVGIGQISSEVPQNLSASRPQDRQFILSSKKLLLSDSGFYLCAWSERGAYEQYFGPGTRLTVT.

The J gene is TRBJ2-2, the V gene TRBV11-3; 7 bases line up with TRBD1. Germline CDR1 is SGHNT and CDR2 is YENEEA. This CDR3 region has 14 residues. J was trimmed by 7 bases and V by 4 bases; bases with no gene match: 6. CDR3 in amino acids: CASSSGTAVGELFF. CDR3 DNA sequence: TGTGCCAGCAGCTCCGGGACAGCCGTCGGGGAGCTGTTTTTT.

This clone is medium-sized in the sample. V usage is TRBV11-2 and J usage is TRBJ2-3; D is possibly TRBD1 (6 bases). The CDR3 loop spans 16 amino acids. V gave up 5 bases and J gave up 2 bases, with 17 bases separating them. Germline CDR1 and CDR2: SGHAT and FQNNGV. This chain's CDR3 is CASSPSGHLSTDTQYF. CDR3 DNA sequence: TGTGCCAGCAGCCCATCGGGACACCTTTCCACAGATACGCAGTATTTT.

The rearrangement joins TRBV25-1 to TRBJ2-5; TRBD1 might be the D (5 bases). Germline V gene data show CDR1 as MGHDK and CDR2 as SYGVNS. V lost 0 bases to trimming and J lost 5 bases, with 10 bases between them. The CDR3 covers 14 residues. CDR3 DNA: TGTGCCAGCAGTGAATACTCAGGGTTGGAGACCCAGTACTTC. Translating gives CASSEYSGLETQYF.

The J gene is TRBJ2-7, the V gene TRBV20-1, with TRBD1 matching 9 bases. The germline CDR1 and CDR2 sequences are DFQATT and SNEGSKA (reference sequence). The V gene end was trimmed by 7 bases and the J gene end by 11 bases; junction bases not matched to a gene: 6. This CDR3 has 10 residues. CDR3 region: CSVYRDREYF. The CDR3 DNA is TGCAGTGTCTACCGGGACAGGGAGTACTTC.